One sample yielded the 25 T cell receptor beta chains listed below, sequenced in a study of cytomegalovirus exposure and HLA in healthy donors. Primers included in the PCR were 60 Vbeta and 13 Jbeta primers. Libraries were prepared by immunoSEQ multiplex PCR; TCRdb keeps only in-frame clonotypes and omits some of them. Reported are about 51,000 clones; the ten largest clones contain roughly 26%. Sequencing used PBMCs. Receptors were obtained from a middle-aged man in good health and CMV-seropositive.

The chain carries TRBV5-1 and TRBJ2-5, with D possibly being TRBD2 (7 bases). CDR1 SGHRS and CDR2 YFSETQ come from the germline V gene. This CDR3 is built from 16 residues. Trimming took off 0 bases at V and 5 bases at J, with 17 bases between the two ends. The chain's CDR3 is CASSLVTGGPGETQYF. The CDR3 DNA follows: TGCGCCAGCAGCTTGGTTACCGGGGGGCCTGGGGAGACCCAGTACTTC.

The rearrangement joins TRBV19 to TRBJ2-7; no definite D call. CDR1 and CDR2 (germline): LNHDA, SQIVND (reference sequence). The CDR3 covers 14 residues. V lost 5 bases, J lost 2 bases, and 13 bases lay in between. The CDR3, as DNA: TGTGCCAGTAGTCCCCGGGTTATAGCCTACGAGCAGTACTTC. Protein: CASSPRVIAYEQYF. The entire variable domain, with the rest obtained from reference TRBV19 and TRBJ2-7, is as follows: DGGITQSPKYLFRKEGQNVTLSCEQNLNHDAMYWYRQDPGQGLRLIYYSQIVNDFQKGDIAEGYSVSREKKESFPLTVTSAQKNPTAFYLCASSPRVIAYEQYFGPGTRLTVT.

V is TRBV10-2 and J is TRBJ1-5, with 8 bases lining up with TRBD1. Germline-derived CDR1 and CDR2 are WSHSY and SAAADI. Trimming cost V 3 bases and J 3 bases; bases outside gene matches: 7. The CDR3 contains 16 residues. The CDR3 DNA reads as TGCGCCAGCAGTGACGGCGGACAGGGAGTCAATCAGCCCCAGCATTTT. It yields the protein CASSDGGQGVNQPQHF.

The rearrangement links TRBV9 to TRBJ2-7; 7 positions match TRBD1. Germline trimming cut 0 bases from V and 1 base from J; bases unmatched to any gene: 4. Germline CDR1 and CDR2: SGDLS and YYNGEE. The CDR3 totals 15 residues. The CDR3: CASSVEDRSSYEQYF. DNA for the CDR3: TGTGCCAGCAGCGTAGAGGACAGGAGTTCCTACGAGCAGTACTTC.

This chain uses TRBV10-3 with TRBJ2-3, with a tentative D call TRBD2 (5 bases). The CDR3 is 13 amino acids. The V gene lost 10 bases and the J gene lost 1 base, with 12 bases spanning the gap. CDR1 ENHRY and CDR2 SYGVKD come from the germline V gene. The CDR3 spells CATGSTGTDTQYF. The CDR3 coding sequence is TGTGCCACGGGGAGTACGGGCACAGATACGCAGTATTTT.

This sequence joins TRBV4-1 and TRBJ2-7; TRBD1 agrees at 8 bases. J lost 3 bases, V lost 1 base, and 5 bases had no gene match. This CDR3 is built from 15 residues. Per the germline V gene, CDR1 is MGHRA and CDR2 is YSYEKL. The CDR3 loop reads CASSQASDRDYEQYF. In DNA, the CDR3 is TGCGCCAGCAGCCAAGCGTCGGACAGGGACTACGAGCAGTACTTC.

The chain combines TRBV18 with TRBJ1-5; 7 bases agree with TRBD1. Looked up from germline, CDR1 is KGHSH and CDR2 is LQKENI. CDR3 length equals 14 residues. V was clipped by 3 bases and J by 6 bases; unmatched bases: 5. CDR3 in DNA: TGTGCCAGCTCACCTGACAGGGAAGGTCAGCCCCAGCATTTT. Amino acids: CASSPDREGQPQHF.

The chain carries TRBV19 and TRBJ2-7, with D perhaps matching TRBD2 (6 bases). There are 15 residues in the CDR3. V dropped 5 bases and J dropped 0 bases, with 14 bases sitting between them. Germline V CDR1 and CDR2: LNHDA, SQIVND (reference sequence). The CDR3 region has the DNA TGTGCCAGTAGTTCTCATAGCGGACTCTCCTACGAGCAGTACTTC. Translation gives CASSSHSGLSYEQYF.

The chain joins TRBV9 to TRBJ2-7; the match to TRBD1 covers 9 bases. Germline lookup yields CDR1 SGDLS and CDR2 YYNGEE. The CDR3 is 15 amino acids. Trimming cost V 3 bases and J 1 base; bases outside gene matches: 5. For the CDR3, the DNA is TGTGCCAGCAGCGCCGGGGACAGGGTGTCCTACGAGCAGTACTTC. Encoded protein: CASSAGDRVSYEQYF.

The V call is TRBV6-5, the J call TRBJ2-1, with TRBD1 as a possible D gene (5 bases). This CDR3 comprises 15 residues. The ends were cut back, 5 bases at V and 2 bases at J, with 13 bases in the middle. The germline CDR1 and CDR2 sequences are MNHEY and SVGAGI. Written as DNA, the CDR3 is TGTGCCAGCAGTGGTGACAGAGATGCCTACAATGAGCAGTTCTTC. The encoded protein is CASSGDRDAYNEQFF.

The chain is built from TRBV27 and TRBJ1-5, with D uncertain. The CDR3 runs to 14 residues. Trimming cost V 2 bases and J 9 bases, with 14 bases left between them. Looked up from germline, CDR1 is MNHEY and CDR2 is SMNVEV (reference sequence). The CDR3 protein is CASSLVALSPPQHF. The CDR3 coding sequence is TGTGCCAGCAGTTTAGTGGCCCTTTCTCCGCCCCAGCATTTT.

This rearrangement joins TRBV5-1 to TRBJ1-1, with D uncertain. V lost 4 bases and J 3 bases, leaving 10 bases between the germline ends. Per germline, CDR1 SGHRS and CDR2 YFSETQ. The CDR3 has 13 residues. The CDR3 coding sequence is TGCGCCAGCAGCCCACAAAGTTACACTGAAGCTTTCTTT. Its protein product is CASSPQSYTEAFF. The variable domain in full, completed from reference TRBV5-1 and TRBJ1-1, reads KAGVTQTPRYLIKTRGQQVTLSCSPISGHRSVSWYQQTPGQGLQFLFEYFSETQRNKGNFPGRFSGRQFSNSRSEMNVSTLELGDSALYLCASSPQSYTEAFFGQGTRLTVV.

CDR3 loop: CASVREGGTGELFF. For the CDR3, the DNA is TGTGCCAGCGTGAGGGAGGGCGGCACCGGGGAGCTGTTTTTT. This rearrangement joins TRBV4-2 to TRBJ2-2; 7 nucleotides line up with TRBD2. This CDR3 comprises 14 residues. Germline V gene data show CDR1 as LGHNA and CDR2 as YNFKEQ. V was pared by 8 bases and J by 4 bases, with 7 bases of the junction left unmatched.

The chain uses TRBV28 and TRBJ1-3; 8 bases line up with TRBD1. Looked up from germline, CDR1 is MDHEN and CDR2 is SYDVKM. Germline trimming cut 4 bases from V and 1 base from J; bases unmatched to any gene: 6. The length of the CDR3 is 16 residues. CDR3 protein: CASSWGQALSGNTIYF. As DNA, the CDR3 is TGTGCCAGCAGTTGGGGACAGGCTTTATCTGGAAACACCATATATTTT.

CDR3 bases: TGCAGCGTTGTAGGGGGTGAACCCCCCTACGAGCAGTACTTC. Translation gives CSVVGGEPPYEQYF. V is TRBV29-1 and J is TRBJ2-7, with D maybe TRBD1 (6 bases). Germline CDR1 reads SQVTM; CDR2 reads ANQGSEA. V lost 4 bases and J lost 2, with 15 bases in between. The CDR3 contains 14 residues.

The rearrangement uses TRBV2 and TRBJ2-1; the match to TRBD2 covers 14 bases. There are 15 residues in the CDR3. Looked up from germline, CDR1 is SNHLY and CDR2 is FYNNEI. V shed 6 bases, J shed 10 bases, and the junction held 8 bases outside the gene matches. The CDR3 spells CASSAGLAGVGEQFF. CDR3 coding DNA: TGTGCCAGCAGCGCGGGACTAGCGGGAGTCGGAGAGCAGTTCTTC. Variable domain in full (rest from reference TRBV2 and TRBJ2-1): EPEVTQTPSHQVTQMGQEVILRCVPISNHLYFYWYRQILGQKVEFLVSFYNNEISEKSEIFDDQFSVERPDGSNFTLKIRSTKLEDSAMYFCASSAGLAGVGEQFFGPGTRLTVL.

CDR3 sequence: CASSIRDIYNSPLHF. The CDR3 nucleotides are TGTGCCAGCAGTATCCGGGACATATATAATTCACCCCTCCACTTT. The V and J genes are TRBV27 and TRBJ1-6; tentatively, D is TRBD1 (6 bases). Between the trimmed V and J ends, which lost 5 bases and 4 bases, there was a span of 12 bases. This CDR3 region has 15 residues. Per the germline V gene, CDR1 is MNHEY and CDR2 is SMNVEV (reference sequence).

The gene calls are TRBV27 and TRBJ1-2; D gene uncertain. CDR1 is MNHEY and CDR2 is SMNVEV in the germline V gene (reference sequence). The germline V and J ends were trimmed by 6 bases and 4 bases, with 12 bases remaining between them. This CDR3 spans 13 amino acids. DNA of the CDR3: TGTGCCAGCAGCTACGGGTCGAGCTATGGCTACACCTTC. Amino acid sequence: CASSYGSSYGYTF.

The V call is TRBV10-3, the J call TRBJ2-1; 8 bases match TRBD2. V was pared by 7 bases and J by 0 bases, with 5 bases of the junction left unmatched. From germline, CDR1 is ENHRY and CDR2 SYGVKD. The CDR3 has 15 residues. DNA of the CDR3: TGTGCCATCAAAACTAGCGGACCCTCCTACAATGAGCAGTTCTTC. It encodes CAIKTSGPSYNEQFF.

The V and J genes are TRBV2 and TRBJ2-5; 8 nucleotides match TRBD2. V dropped 5 bases and J dropped 3; count of bases not matched to a gene: 8. CDR1 and CDR2 from the germline V gene are SNHLY and FYNNEI. The CDR3 runs 15 residues. The CDR3 loop is CASSSISAGEETQYF. CDR3 DNA sequence: TGTGCCAGCAGTTCCATATCAGCGGGAGAAGAGACCCAGTACTTC.

The chain couples TRBV6-1 to TRBJ2-2; weak D call: TRBD2 (6 bases). Trimming removed 8 bases from V and 0 bases from J, with 10 bases in between. Germline CDR1 and CDR2: MNHNS and SASEGT. The CDR3 consists of 14 residues. The chain's CDR3 is CASSEGSNTGELFF. The CDR3 DNA is TGTGCCAGCTCGGAGGGGTCGAACACCGGGGAGCTGTTTTTT.

The chain's CDR3 is CASSQTRDTPNSYTF. The CDR3 DNA reads TGTGCCAGCAGCCAGACTCGGGACACCCCCAACAGCTACACCTTC. The chain links TRBV7-2 to TRBJ1-2; TRBD1 might be the D (6 bases). Trimming cost V 5 bases and J 9 bases, with 22 bases left between them. Germline-derived CDR1 and CDR2 are SGHTA and FQGNSA. There are 15 residues in the CDR3.

The chain couples TRBV30 to TRBJ1-5; D possibly corresponds to TRBD1 (6 bases). Germline CDR1 GTSNPN, CDR2 SVGIG (reference sequence). Trimming stripped 1 base from V and 3 bases from J, with 22 bases between. This CDR3 is 18 amino acids long. In nucleotides, the CDR3 is TGTGCCTGGAGTGAGAGTTTCAGAAGGGGGTCCCTCAATCAGCCCCAGCATTTT. Translation: CAWSESFRRGSLNQPQHF. The complete variable domain, with remaining parts taken from reference TRBV30 and TRBJ1-5, reads SQTIHQWPATLVQPVGSPLSLECTVEGTSNPNLYWYRQAAGRGLQLLFYSVGIGQISSEVPQNLSASRPQDRQFILSSKKLLLSDSGFYLCAWSESFRRGSLNQPQHFGDGTRLSIL.

The chain employs TRBV18 and TRBJ2-6, with 12 bases matching TRBD2. The J segment lost 0 bases and the V segment lost 6 bases, leaving 12 bases of the junction unmatched. Germline V CDR1 and CDR2: KGHSH, LQKENI. The CDR3 covers 20 residues. The chain's CDR3 is CASSRALLAGGSSGANVLTF. For the CDR3, the DNA is TGTGCCAGCTCCAGGGCCTTACTAGCGGGAGGATCCTCTGGGGCCAACGTCCTGACTTTC.

The V and J genes are TRBV28 and TRBJ1-5, with 7 nucleotides matching TRBD1. CDR3 length: 16 residues. V lost 3 bases to trimming and J lost 6 bases; unmatched junction nucleotides: 11. Looked up from germline, CDR1 is MDHEN and CDR2 is SYDVKM. CDR3 residues: CASSLGPGQSFQPQHF. CDR3 bases: TGTGCCAGCAGTTTGGGGCCGGGACAGTCCTTTCAGCCCCAGCATTTT.